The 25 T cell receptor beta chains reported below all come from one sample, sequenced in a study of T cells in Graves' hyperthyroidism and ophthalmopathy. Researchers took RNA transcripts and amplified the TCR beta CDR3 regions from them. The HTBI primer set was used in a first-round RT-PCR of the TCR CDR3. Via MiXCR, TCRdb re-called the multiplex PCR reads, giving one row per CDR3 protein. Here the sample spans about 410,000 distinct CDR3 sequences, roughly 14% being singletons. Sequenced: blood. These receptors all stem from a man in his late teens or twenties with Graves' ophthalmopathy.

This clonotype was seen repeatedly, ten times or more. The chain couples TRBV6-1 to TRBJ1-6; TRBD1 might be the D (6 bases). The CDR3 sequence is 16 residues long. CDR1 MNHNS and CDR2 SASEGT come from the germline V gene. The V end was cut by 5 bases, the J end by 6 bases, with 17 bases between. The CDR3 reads CASSLAPGGSNSPLHF. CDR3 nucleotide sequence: TGTGCCAGCAGTCTCGCCCCGGGGGGCAGTAATTCACCCCTCCACTTT.

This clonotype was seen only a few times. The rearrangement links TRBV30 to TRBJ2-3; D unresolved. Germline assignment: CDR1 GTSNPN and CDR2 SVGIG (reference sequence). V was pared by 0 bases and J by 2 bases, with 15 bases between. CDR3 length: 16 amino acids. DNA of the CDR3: TGTGCCTGGAGTGTACTCAGGCCATACCCCACAGATACGCAGTATTTT. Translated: CAWSVLRPYPTDTQYF.

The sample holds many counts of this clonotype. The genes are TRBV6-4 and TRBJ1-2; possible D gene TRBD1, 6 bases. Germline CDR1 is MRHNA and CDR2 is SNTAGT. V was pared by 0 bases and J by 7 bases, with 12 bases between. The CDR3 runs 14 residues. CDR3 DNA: TGTGCCAGCAGTGACTCGAGTACAGGGACTGGCTACACCTTC. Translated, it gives CASSDSSTGTGYTF.

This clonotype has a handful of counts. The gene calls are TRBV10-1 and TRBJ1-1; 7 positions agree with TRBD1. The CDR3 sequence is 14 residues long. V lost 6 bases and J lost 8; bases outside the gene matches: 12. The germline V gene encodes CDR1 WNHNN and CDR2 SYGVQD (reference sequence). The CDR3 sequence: CASRPGQNVNEAFF. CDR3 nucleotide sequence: TGCGCCAGCAGACCGGGACAGAATGTGAACGAAGCTTTCTTT.

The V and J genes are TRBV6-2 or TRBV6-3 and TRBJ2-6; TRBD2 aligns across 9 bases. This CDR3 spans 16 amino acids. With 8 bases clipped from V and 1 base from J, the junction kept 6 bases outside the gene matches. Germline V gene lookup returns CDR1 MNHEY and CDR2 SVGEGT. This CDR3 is CASHSGGFSGANVLTF. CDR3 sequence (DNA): TGTGCCAGCCACAGCGGGGGGTTTTCTGGGGCCAACGTCCTGACTTTC.

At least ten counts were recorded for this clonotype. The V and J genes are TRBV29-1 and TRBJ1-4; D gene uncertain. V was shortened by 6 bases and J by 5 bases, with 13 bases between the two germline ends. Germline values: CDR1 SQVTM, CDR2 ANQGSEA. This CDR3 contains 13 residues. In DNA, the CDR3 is TGCAGCGTCCGACAACAGATGAATGAAAAACTGTTTTTT. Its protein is CSVRQQMNEKLFF.

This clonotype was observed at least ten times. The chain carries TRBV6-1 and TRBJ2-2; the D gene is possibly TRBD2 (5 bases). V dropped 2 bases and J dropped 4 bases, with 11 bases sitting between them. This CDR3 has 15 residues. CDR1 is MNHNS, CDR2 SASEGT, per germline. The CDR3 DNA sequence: TGTGCCAGCAGTGAACCGGCCCTAGCCACCGGGGAGCTGTTTTTT. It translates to CASSEPALATGELFF.

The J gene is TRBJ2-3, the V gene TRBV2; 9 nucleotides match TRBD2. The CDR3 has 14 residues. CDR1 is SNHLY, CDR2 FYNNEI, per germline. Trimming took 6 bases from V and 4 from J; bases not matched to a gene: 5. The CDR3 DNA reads TGTGCCAGCAGAGTAGCGGGAGTGGCAGATACGCAGTATTTT. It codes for CASRVAGVADTQYF.

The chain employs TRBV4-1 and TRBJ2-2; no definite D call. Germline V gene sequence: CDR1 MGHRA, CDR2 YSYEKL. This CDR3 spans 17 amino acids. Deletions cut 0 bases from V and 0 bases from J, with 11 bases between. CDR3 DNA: TGCGCCAGCAGCCAAGATTGGGCGCTAGCGAACACCGGGGAGCTGTTTTTT. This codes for CASSQDWALANTGELFF.

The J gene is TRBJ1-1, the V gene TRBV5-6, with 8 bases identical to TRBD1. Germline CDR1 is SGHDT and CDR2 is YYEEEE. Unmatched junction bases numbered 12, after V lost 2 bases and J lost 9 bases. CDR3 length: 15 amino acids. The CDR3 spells CASSFRTGGVLKAFF. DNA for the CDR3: TGTGCCAGCAGCTTCCGTACAGGGGGTGTCCTGAAAGCTTTCTTT. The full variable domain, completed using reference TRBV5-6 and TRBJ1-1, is DAGVTQSPTHLIKTRGQQVTLRCSPKSGHDTVSWYQQALGQGPQFIFQYYEEEERQRGNFPDRFSGHQFPNYSSELNVNALLLGDSALYLCASSFRTGGVLKAFFGQGTRLTVV.

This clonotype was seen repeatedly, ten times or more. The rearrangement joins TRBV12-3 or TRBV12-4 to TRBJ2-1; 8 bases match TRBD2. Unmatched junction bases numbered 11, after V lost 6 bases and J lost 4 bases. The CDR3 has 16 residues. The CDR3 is CASRNSGKGVYNEQFF. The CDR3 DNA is TGTGCCAGCAGAAATAGCGGGAAGGGGGTATACAATGAGCAGTTCTTC.

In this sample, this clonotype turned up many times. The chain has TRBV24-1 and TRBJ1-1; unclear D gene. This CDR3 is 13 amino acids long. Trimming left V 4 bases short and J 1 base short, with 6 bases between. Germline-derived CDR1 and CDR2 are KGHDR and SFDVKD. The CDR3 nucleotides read TGTGCCACCAGTGAACGGAGGAACACTGAAGCTTTCTTT. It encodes CATSERRNTEAFF.

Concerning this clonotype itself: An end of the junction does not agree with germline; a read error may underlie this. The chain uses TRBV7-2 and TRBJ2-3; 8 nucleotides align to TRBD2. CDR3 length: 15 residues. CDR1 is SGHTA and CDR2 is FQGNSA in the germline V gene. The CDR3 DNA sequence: TGTGCCAGCAGCAGAGGACTAGCCAGCACACATACGCAGTATTTT. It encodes CASSRGLASTHTQYF. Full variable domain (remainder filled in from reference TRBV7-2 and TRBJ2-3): GAGVSQSPSNKVTEKGKDVELRCDPISGHTALYWYRQSLGQGLEFLIYFQGNSAPDKSGLPSDRFSAERTGGSVSTLTIQRTQQEDSAVYLCASSRGLASTHTQYFGPGTRLTVL.

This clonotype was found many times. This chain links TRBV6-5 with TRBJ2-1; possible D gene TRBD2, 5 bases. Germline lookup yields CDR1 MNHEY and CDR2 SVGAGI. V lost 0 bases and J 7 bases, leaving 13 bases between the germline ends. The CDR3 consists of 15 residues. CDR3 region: CASSYSRLDFNEQFF. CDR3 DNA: TGTGCCAGCAGTTACTCCCGACTGGACTTTAATGAGCAGTTCTTC.

The CDR3 region is CASSWRDLQETQYF. As DNA, the CDR3 is TGCGCCAGCAGCTGGAGGGACTTACAAGAGACCCAGTACTTC. This chain joins TRBV5-1 and TRBJ2-5; TRBD2 is a possible D gene (6 bases). The CDR3 contains 14 residues. V lost 3 bases to trimming and J lost 2 bases, with 11 bases between them. Germline CDR1 is SGHRS and CDR2 is YFSETQ.

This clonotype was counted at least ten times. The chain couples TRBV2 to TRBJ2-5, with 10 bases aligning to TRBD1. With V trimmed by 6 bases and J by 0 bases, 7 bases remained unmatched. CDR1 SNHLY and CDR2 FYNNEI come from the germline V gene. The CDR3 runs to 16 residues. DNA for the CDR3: TGTGCCAGCAGGACAGGGGGCCCCTTATACCAAGAGACCCAGTACTTC. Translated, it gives CASRTGGPLYQETQYF.

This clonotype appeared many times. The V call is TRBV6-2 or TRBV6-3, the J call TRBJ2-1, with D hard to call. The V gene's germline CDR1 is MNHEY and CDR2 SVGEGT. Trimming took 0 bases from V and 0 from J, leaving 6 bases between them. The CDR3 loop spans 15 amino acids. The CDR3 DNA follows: TGTGCCAGCAGTTACTCGTCAAGCTCCTACAATGAGCAGTTCTTC. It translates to CASSYSSSSYNEQFF.

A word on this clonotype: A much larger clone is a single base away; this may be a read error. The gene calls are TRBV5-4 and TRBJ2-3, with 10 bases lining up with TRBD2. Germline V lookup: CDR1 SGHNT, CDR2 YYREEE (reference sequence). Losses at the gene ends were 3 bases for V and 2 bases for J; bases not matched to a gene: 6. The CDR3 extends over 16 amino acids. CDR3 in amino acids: CASSSTLAGSTDTQYF. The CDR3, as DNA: TGTGCCAGCAGCTCCACACTAGCGGGATCCACAGATACGCAGTATTTT.

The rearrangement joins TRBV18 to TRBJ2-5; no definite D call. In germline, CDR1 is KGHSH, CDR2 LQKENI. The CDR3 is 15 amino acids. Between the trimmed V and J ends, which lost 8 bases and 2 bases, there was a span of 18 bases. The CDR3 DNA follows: TGTGCCAGCCGAGAGATCTTGACGGCACAAGAGACCCAGTACTTC. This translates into CASREILTAQETQYF.

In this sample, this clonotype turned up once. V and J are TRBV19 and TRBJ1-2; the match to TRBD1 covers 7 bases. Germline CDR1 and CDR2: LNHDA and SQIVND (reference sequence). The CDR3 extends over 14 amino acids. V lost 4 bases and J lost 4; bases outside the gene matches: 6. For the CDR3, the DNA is TGTGCCAGTAGTACCCGACAGGGTGTCTATGGCTACACCTTC. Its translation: CASSTRQGVYGYTF.

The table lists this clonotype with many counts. CDR3 nucleotide sequence: TGCGCCAGCAGCCATTCGACAGGGAACTACGAGCAGTACTTC. This gives the protein CASSHSTGNYEQYF. This chain connects TRBV4-1 to TRBJ2-7; 7 positions match TRBD1. The CDR3 contains 14 residues. V dropped 3 bases and J dropped 3; count of bases not matched to a gene: 5. Germline V gives CDR1 MGHRA, CDR2 YSYEKL.

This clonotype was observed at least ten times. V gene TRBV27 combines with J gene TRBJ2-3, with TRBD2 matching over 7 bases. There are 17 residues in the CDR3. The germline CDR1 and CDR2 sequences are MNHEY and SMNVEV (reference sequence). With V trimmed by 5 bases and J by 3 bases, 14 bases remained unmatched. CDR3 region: CASSPLSLARMTDTQYF. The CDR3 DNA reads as TGTGCCAGCAGTCCCCTATCACTAGCGAGAATGACAGATACGCAGTATTTT.

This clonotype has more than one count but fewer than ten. In DNA form, the CDR3 reads TGCAGCGTTGAATGGGGAGGGGTCACCTTC. It encodes CSVEWGGVTF. The chain has TRBV29-1 and TRBJ1-2, with a possible D match to TRBD1 (5 bases). Trimming pared 2 bases from V and 13 bases from J, leaving 11 bases between. Germline CDR1 SQVTM, CDR2 ANQGSEA. The CDR3 extends over 10 amino acids.

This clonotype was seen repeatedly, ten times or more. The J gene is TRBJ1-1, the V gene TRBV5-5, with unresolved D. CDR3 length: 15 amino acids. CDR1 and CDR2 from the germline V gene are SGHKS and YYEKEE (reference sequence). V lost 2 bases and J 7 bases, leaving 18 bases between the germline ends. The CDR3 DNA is TGTGCCAGCAGCTTTTCCGGCAGCTCAATTCTTGAAGCTTTCTTT. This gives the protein CASSFSGSSILEAFF.

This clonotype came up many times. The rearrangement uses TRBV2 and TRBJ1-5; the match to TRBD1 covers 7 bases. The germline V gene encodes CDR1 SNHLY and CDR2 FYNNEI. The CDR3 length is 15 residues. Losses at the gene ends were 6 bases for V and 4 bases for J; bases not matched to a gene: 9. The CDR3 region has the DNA TGTGCCAGCAGCTCTGTAGGGGGCCCGAATCAGCCCCAGCATTTT. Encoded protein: CASSSVGGPNQPQHF.